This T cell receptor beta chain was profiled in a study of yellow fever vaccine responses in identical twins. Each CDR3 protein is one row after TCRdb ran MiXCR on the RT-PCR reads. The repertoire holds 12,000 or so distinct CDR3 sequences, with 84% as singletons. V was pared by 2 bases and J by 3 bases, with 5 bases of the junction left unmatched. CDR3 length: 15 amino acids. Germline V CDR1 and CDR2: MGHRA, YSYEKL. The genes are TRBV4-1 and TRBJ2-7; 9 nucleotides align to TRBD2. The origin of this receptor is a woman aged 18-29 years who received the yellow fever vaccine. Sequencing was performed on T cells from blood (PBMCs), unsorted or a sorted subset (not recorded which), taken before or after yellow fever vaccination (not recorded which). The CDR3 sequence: CASSQSGTSSYEQYF. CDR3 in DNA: TGCGCCAGCAGCCAATCCGGGACTAGCAGCTACGAGCAGTACTTC.